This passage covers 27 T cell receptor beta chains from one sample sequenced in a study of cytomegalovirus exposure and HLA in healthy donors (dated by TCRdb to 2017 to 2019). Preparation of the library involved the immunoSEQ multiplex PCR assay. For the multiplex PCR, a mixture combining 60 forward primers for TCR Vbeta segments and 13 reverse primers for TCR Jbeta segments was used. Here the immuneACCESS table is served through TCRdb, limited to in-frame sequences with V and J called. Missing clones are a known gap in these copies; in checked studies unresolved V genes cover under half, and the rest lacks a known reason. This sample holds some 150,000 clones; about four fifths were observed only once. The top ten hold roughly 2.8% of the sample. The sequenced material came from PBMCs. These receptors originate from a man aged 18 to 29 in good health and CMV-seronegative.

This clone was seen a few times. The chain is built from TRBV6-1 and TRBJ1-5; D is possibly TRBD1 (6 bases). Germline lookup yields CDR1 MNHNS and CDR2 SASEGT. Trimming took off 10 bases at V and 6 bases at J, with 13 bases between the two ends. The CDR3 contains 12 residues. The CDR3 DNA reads TGTGCCACCACCACAGGGACTCAGCCCCAGCATTTT. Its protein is CATTTGTQPQHF.

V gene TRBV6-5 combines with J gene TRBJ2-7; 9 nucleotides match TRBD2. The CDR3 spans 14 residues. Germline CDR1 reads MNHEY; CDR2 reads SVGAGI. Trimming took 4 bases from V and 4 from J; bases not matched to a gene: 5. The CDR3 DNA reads TGTGCCAGCAGTTTGACTAGCGGAGGATACGAGCAGTACGTC. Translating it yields CASSLTSGGYEQYV.

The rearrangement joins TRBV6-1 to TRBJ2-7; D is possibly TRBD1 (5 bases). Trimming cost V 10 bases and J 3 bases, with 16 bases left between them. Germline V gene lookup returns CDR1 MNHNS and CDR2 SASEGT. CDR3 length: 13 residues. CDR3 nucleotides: TGTGCCACCACGACCACAGGAGTCTACGAGCAGTACGTC. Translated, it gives CATTTTGVYEQYV.

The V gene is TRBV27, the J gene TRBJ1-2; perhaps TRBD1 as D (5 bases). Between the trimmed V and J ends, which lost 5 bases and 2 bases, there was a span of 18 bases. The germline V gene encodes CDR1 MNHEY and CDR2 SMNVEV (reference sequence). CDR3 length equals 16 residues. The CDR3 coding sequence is TGTGCCAGCAGTCCCTGGGGCGGGGCCGGAAACTATGGCTACACCTTC. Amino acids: CASSPWGGAGNYGYTF.

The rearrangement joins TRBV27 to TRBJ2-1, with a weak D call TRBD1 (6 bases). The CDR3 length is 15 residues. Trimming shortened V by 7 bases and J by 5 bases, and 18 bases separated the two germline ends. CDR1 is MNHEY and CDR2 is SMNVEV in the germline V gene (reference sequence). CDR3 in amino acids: CASNPARGTDNEQFF. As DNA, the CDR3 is TGTGCCAGCAACCCAGCTAGGGGGACCGACAATGAGCAGTTCTTC.

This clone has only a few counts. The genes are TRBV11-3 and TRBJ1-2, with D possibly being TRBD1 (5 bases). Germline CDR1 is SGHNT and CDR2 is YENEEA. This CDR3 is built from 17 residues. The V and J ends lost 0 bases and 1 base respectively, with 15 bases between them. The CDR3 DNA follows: TGTGCCAGCAGCTTAGATCGACAGCCTTCGGGTAACTATGGCTACACCTTC. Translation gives CASSLDRQPSGNYGYTF. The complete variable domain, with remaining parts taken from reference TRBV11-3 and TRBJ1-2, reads EAGVVQSPRYKIIEKKQPVAFWCNPISGHNTLYWYLQNLGQGPELLIRYENEEAVDDSQLPKDRFSAERLKGVDSTLKIQPAELGDSAVYLCASSLDRQPSGNYGYTFGSGTRLTVV.

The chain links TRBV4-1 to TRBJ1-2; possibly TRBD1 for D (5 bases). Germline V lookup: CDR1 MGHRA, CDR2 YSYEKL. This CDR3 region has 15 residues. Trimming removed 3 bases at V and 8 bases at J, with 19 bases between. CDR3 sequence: CASSHFGHTGWGYTF. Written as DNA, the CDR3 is TGCGCCAGCAGCCATTTCGGACATACCGGCTGGGGCTACACCTTC.

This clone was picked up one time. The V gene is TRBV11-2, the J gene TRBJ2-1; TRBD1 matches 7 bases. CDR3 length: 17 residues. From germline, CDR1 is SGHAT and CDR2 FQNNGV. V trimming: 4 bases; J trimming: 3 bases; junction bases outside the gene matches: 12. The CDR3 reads CASSSFKDRTHYNEQFF. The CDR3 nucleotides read TGTGCCAGCAGCTCCTTTAAGGACAGGACTCACTACAATGAGCAGTTCTTC. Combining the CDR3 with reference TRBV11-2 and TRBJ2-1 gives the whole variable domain EAGVAQSPRYKIIEKRQSVAFWCNPISGHATLYWYQQILGQGPKLLIQFQNNGVVDDSQLPKDRFSAERLKGVDSTLKIQPAKLEDSAVYLCASSSFKDRTHYNEQFFGPGTRLTVL.

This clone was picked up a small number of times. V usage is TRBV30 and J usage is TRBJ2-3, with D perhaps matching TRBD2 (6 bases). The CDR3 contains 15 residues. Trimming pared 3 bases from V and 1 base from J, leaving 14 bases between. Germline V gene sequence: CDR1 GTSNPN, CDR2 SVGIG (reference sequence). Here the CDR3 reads CAWSVGTLGTDTQYF. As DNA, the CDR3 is TGTGCCTGGAGCGTCGGGACTTTAGGCACAGATACGCAGTATTTT.

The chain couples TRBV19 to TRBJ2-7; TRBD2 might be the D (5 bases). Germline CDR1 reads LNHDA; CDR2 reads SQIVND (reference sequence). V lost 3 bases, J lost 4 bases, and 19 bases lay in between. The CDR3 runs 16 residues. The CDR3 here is CASSIFVRIATYEQYF. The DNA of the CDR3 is TGTGCCAGTAGTATTTTCGTGCGGATAGCGACATACGAGCAGTACTTC.

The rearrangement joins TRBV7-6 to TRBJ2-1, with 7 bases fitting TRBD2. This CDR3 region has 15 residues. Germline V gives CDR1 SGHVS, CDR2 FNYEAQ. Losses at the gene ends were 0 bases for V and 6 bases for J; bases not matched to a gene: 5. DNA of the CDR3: TGTGCCAGCAGCTTAGCGTCTTGGGAGGGCAATGAGCAGTTCTTC. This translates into CASSLASWEGNEQFF.

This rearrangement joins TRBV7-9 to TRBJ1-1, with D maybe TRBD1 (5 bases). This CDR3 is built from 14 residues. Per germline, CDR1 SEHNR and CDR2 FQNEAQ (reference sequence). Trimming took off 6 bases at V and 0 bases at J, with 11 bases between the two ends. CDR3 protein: CASREQTVNTEAFF. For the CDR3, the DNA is TGTGCCAGCAGAGAGCAGACAGTGAACACTGAAGCTTTCTTT. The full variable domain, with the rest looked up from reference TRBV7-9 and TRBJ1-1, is DTGVSQNPRHKITKRGQNVTFRCDPISEHNRLYWYRQTLGQGPEFLTYFQNEAQLEKSRLLSDRFSAERPKGSFSTLEIQRTEQGDSAMYLCASREQTVNTEAFFGQGTRLTVV.

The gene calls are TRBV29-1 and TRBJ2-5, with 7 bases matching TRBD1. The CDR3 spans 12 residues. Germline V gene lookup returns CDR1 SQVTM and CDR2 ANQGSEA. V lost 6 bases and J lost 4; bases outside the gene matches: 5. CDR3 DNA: TGCAGCGTCACGACAGGGTTAGAGACCCAGTACTTC. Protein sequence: CSVTTGLETQYF.

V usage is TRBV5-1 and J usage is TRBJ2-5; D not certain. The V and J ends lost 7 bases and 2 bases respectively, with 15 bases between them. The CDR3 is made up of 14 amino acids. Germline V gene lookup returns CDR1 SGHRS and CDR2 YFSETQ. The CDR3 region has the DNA TGCGCCAGCCACCTGGGCAGCTATCAAGAGACCCAGTACTTC. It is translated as CASHLGSYQETQYF.

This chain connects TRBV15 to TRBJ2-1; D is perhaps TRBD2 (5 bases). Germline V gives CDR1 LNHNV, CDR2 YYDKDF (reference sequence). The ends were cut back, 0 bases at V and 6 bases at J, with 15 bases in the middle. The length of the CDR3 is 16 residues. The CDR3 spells CATSRDPSRRGNEQFF. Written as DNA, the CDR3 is TGTGCCACCAGCAGAGATCCCAGCCGCCGGGGCAATGAGCAGTTCTTC.

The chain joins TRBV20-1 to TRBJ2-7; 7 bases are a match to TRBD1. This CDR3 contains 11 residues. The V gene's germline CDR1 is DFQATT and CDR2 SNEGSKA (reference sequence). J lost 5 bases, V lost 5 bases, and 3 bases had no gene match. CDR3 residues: CSAQTGHEQYV. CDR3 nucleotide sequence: TGCAGTGCTCAGACAGGGCACGAGCAGTACGTC.

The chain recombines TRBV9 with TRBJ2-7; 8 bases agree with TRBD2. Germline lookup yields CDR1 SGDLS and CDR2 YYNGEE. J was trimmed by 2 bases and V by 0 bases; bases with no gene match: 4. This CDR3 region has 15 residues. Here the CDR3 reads CASSVVAGGTYEQYF. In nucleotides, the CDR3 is TGTGCCAGCAGCGTAGTCGCGGGGGGAACCTACGAGCAGTACTTC.

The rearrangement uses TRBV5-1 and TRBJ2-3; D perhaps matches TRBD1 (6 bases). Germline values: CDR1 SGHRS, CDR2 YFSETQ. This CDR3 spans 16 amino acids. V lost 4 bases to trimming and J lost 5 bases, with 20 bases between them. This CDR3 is CASSHTRAGAKDTQYF. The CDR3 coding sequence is TGCGCCAGCAGCCACACCCGGGCAGGGGCAAAAGATACGCAGTATTTT.

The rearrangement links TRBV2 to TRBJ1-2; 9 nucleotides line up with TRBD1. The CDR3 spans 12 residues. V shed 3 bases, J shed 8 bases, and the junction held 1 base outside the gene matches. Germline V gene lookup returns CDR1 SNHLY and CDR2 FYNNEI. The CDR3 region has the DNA TGTGCCAGCAGTGAGGGACAGGGCGGCTACACCTTC. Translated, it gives CASSEGQGGYTF.

The CDR3 DNA reads as TGTGCCAGCAGTTCCCCGGGGTCCGAGCAGTACTTC. Translating gives CASSSPGSEQYF. The V call is TRBV27, the J call TRBJ2-7; the D gene is possibly TRBD2 (5 bases). Germline assignment: CDR1 MNHEY and CDR2 SMNVEV (reference sequence). The CDR3 loop spans 12 amino acids. Trimming stripped 4 bases from V and 6 bases from J, with 10 bases between.

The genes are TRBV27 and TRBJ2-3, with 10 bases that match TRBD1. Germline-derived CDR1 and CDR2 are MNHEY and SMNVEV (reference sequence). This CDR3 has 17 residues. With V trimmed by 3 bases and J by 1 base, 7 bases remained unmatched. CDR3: CASSFRSGTGGTDTQYF. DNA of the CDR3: TGTGCCAGCAGTTTTAGGAGTGGGACAGGGGGCACAGATACGCAGTATTTT.

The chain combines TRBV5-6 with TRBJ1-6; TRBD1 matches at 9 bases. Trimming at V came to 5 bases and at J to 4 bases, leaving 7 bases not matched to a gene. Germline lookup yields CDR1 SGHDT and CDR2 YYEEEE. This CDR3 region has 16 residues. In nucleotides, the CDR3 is TGTGCCAGCAGTTCCGACAGGGGGAAATATAATTCACCCCTCCACTTT. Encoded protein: CASSSDRGKYNSPLHF. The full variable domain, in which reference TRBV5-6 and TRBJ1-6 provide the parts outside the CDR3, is DAGVTQSPTHLIKTRGQQVTLRCSPKSGHDTVSWYQQALGQGPQFIFQYYEEEERQRGNFPDRFSGHQFPNYSSELNVNALLLGDSALYLCASSSDRGKYNSPLHFGNGTRLTVT.

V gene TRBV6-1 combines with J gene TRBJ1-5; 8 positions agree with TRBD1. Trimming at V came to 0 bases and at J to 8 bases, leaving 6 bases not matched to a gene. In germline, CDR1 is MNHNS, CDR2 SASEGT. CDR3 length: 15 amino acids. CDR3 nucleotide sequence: TGTGCCAGCAGTGAAGCGGGGACAGGACGCAAGCCCCAGCATTTT. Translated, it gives CASSEAGTGRKPQHF.

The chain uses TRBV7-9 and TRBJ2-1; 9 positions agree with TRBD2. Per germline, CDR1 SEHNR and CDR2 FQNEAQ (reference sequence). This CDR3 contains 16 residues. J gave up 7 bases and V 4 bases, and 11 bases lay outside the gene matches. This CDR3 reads CASSSPPGTSLNEQFF. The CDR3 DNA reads TGTGCCAGCAGCTCCCCTCCCGGGACTAGCCTTAATGAGCAGTTCTTC.

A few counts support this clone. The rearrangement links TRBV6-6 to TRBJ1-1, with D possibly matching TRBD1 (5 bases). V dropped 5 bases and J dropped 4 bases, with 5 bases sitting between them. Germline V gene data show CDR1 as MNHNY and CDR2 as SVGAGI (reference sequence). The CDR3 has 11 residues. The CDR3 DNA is TGTGCCAGCAGTAGGGGCACTGAAGCTTTCTTT. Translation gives CASSRGTEAFF.

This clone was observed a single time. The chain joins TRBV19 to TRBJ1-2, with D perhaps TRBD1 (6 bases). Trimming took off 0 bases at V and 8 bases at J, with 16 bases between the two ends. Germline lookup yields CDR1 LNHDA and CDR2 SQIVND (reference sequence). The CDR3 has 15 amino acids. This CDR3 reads CASSIDYGQSVGYTF. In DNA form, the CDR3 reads TGTGCCAGTAGTATAGATTACGGACAGTCGGTGGGCTACACCTTC.

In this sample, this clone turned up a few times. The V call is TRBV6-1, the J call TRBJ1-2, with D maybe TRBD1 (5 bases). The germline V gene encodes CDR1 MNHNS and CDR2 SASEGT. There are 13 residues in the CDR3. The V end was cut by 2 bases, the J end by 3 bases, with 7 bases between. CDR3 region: CASSERGDYGYTF. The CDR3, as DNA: TGTGCCAGCAGTGAACGGGGGGACTATGGCTACACCTTC.